This TCR beta chain originates from a study of blood T cells in healthy people across ages. Study overall: T cells yielded about one barcoded beta molecule per two cells through template switching.

The use of a sample-barcoded 5' primer and a J-beta primer mix characterized a second PCR of about 7 to 12 cycles. Each cDNA molecule, via a template-switch adaptor with 12 random nucleotides, was tagged. TCRdb used MiXCR to reprocess the 5' RACE reads, holding one entry per CDR3 protein. The data show about 730,000 distinct CDR3 sequences, roughly 45% seen once. V lost 4 bases and J lost 3, with 19 bases in between. Germline CDR1 SGHNT, CDR2 YYREEE (reference sequence). The CDR3 loop spans 16 amino acids. The sequenced sample consisted of blood. V usage is TRBV5-4 and J usage is TRBJ2-5; D tentatively reads TRBD1 or TRBD2 (5 bases each). This TCR was recovered from a woman aged 55-69 years in good health. The CDR3 DNA is TGTGCCAGCAGCCCGGGACGGCTAAAGAACGAAGAGACCCAGTACTTC. Its translation is CASSPGRLKNEETQYF.